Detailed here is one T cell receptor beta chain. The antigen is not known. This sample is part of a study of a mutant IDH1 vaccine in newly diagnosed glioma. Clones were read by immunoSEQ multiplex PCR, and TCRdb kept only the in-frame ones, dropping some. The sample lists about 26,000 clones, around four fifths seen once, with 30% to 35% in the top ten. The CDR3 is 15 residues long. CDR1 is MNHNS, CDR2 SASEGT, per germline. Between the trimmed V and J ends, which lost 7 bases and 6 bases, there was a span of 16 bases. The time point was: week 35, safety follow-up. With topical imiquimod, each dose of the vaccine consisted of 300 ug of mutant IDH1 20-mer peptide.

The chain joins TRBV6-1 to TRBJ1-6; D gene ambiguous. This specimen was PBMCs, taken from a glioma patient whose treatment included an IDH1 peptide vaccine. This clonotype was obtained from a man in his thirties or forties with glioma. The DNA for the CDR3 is TGTGCCAGCACCAAGTTAGAGGCCGTTAATTCACCCCTCCACTTT. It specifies CASTKLEAVNSPLHF.